This TCR beta chain derives from a study of shared clonotypes between healthy human individuals. The V gene's germline CDR1 is MDHEN and CDR2 SYDVKM. Deletions cut 7 bases from V and 0 bases from J, with 7 bases between. CDR3 length equals 13 residues. Method: immunoSEQ multiplex PCR; TCRdb's copy keeps in-frame clones and lacks some. The repertoire holds over 2 million clones, with roughly 92% as singletons. This TCR was recovered from a young man in good health. Some clones in this sample may be carry-over from other donors' samples. Sequencing was done on a sample of naive CD4+ T cells from PBMCs. Specified subset: CD45RA+ positively selected. The chain recombines TRBV28 with TRBJ1-5; D gene ambiguous. The CDR3 loop reads CASNPDSNQPQHF. CDR3 in DNA: TGTGCCAGCAATCCGGATAGCAATCAGCCCCAGCATTTT.